A selection of T cell receptor beta chains follows, all from one sample in a study of T-cell reconstitution after alpha-beta-depleted transplantation in children. TCRdb itself ran the PCR reads through MiXCR, one entry per CDR3 protein. The sample lists just under 550,000 distinct CDR3 sequences, roughly 18% occurring once. Here the sequenced sample was PBMCs from the stem cell graft donor, taken from the stem cell graft. These receptors all stem from a human donor who donated a stem cell graft to a child with acute lymphoblastic leukemia. CDR3s include the opening cysteine and the closing phenylalanine or tryptophan. The order of the fields is clone size, V gene, J gene, D gene, CDR3 protein, CDR3 DNA. The D gene is left open where the match is weak. Where a row states a size, it is once, few, many or the class of an expanded clone; other rows omit it.

abundance: -
v_gene: TRBV7-6
j_gene: TRBJ2-1
d_gene: -
CDR3aa: CASSLKETYNEQFF
CDR3nt: TGTGCCAGCAGCTTAAAGGAAACCTACAATGAGCAGTTCTTC

abundance: few
v_gene: TRBV5-1
j_gene: TRBJ2-2
d_gene: TRBD2
CDR3aa: CASSLEPGGREAGELFF
CDR3nt: TGCGCCAGCAGCTTGGAGCCGGGCGGGAGGGAAGCCGGGGAGCTGTTTTTT

abundance: few
v_gene: TRBV12-3/TRBV12-4
j_gene: TRBJ2-1
d_gene: -
CDR3aa: CASSWGAQDYINEQFF
CDR3nt: TGTGCCAGCAGTTGGGGGGCTCAGGACTACATCAATGAGCAGTTCTTC

abundance: -
v_gene: TRBV7-3
j_gene: TRBJ2-7
d_gene: -
CDR3aa: CASSLVEGSEQYF
CDR3nt: TGTGCCAGCAGCTTAGTGGAGGGGTCCGAGCAGTACTTC

abundance: -
v_gene: TRBV27
j_gene: TRBJ2-7
d_gene: TRBD2
CDR3aa: CASSPISGRAAFHEQYF
CDR3nt: TGTGCCAGCAGTCCGATAAGCGGGAGGGCCGCTTTCCACGAGCAGTACTTC

abundance: -
v_gene: TRBV6-5
j_gene: TRBJ2-7
d_gene: TRBD1
CDR3aa: CASSYHWQDRGPYEQYF
CDR3nt: TGTGCCAGCAGTTACCATTGGCAGGACAGGGGGCCCTACGAGCAGTACTTC

abundance: -
v_gene: TRBV9
j_gene: TRBJ2-3
d_gene: TRBD2
CDR3aa: CASSVEREGPSTDTQYF
CDR3nt: TGTGCCAGCAGCGTAGAACGGGAGGGACCTAGCACAGATACGCAGTATTTT

abundance: -
v_gene: TRBV29-1
j_gene: TRBJ2-1
d_gene: -
CDR3aa: CSTWRGNEQFF
CDR3nt: TGCAGCACCTGGCGGGGCAATGAGCAGTTCTTC

abundance: few
v_gene: TRBV29-1
j_gene: TRBJ2-2
d_gene: TRBD1
CDR3aa: CSARRTGPEELFF
CDR3nt: TGCAGCGCCCGCAGGACAGGTCCCGAGGAGCTGTTTTTT

abundance: few
v_gene: TRBV7-6
j_gene: TRBJ1-1
d_gene: -
CDR3aa: CASSLIRAEAFF
CDR3nt: TGTGCCAGCAGCTTAATCAGAGCTGAAGCTTTCTTT

abundance: few
v_gene: TRBV29-1
j_gene: TRBJ2-3
d_gene: -
CDR3aa: CSGDDSRTDTQYF
CDR3nt: TGCAGCGGGGATGACAGCCGCACAGATACGCAGTATTTT

abundance: few
v_gene: TRBV6-1
j_gene: TRBJ2-1
d_gene: -
CDR3aa: CASSERGIRFF
CDR3nt: TGTGCCAGCAGTGAACGGGGAATACGGTTCTTC

abundance: -
v_gene: TRBV5-1
j_gene: TRBJ2-2
d_gene: -
CDR3aa: CASSRDDTYTNTGELFF
CDR3nt: TGCGCCAGCAGTCGGGACGATACCTATACGAACACCGGGGAGCTGTTTTTT

abundance: few
v_gene: TRBV18
j_gene: TRBJ2-1
d_gene: TRBD2
CDR3aa: CASSPWEGEQFF
CDR3nt: TGTGCCAGCTCACCATGGGAGGGTGAGCAGTTCTTC

abundance: -
v_gene: TRBV20-1
j_gene: TRBJ2-7
d_gene: TRBD1
CDR3aa: CSARRTGPYEQYF
CDR3nt: TGCAGTGCTAGACGGACAGGCCCCTACGAGCAGTACTTC

abundance: -
v_gene: TRBV5-1
j_gene: TRBJ2-1
d_gene: TRBD2
CDR3aa: CASSPPTSGYNEQFF
CDR3nt: TGCGCCAGCAGCCCTCCTACTAGCGGTTACAATGAGCAGTTCTTC

abundance: -
v_gene: TRBV4-1
j_gene: TRBJ2-7
d_gene: -
CDR3aa: CASSQLDLGFSYEQYF
CDR3nt: TGCGCCAGCAGCCAACTGGATTTGGGGTTCTCCTACGAGCAGTACTTC

abundance: many
v_gene: TRBV20-1
j_gene: TRBJ2-5
d_gene: -
CDR3aa: CSASRSAEETQYF
CDR3nt: TGCAGTGCTAGTAGGTCTGCTGAAGAGACCCAGTACTTC

abundance: few
v_gene: TRBV2
j_gene: TRBJ2-6
d_gene: -
CDR3aa: CAFPSGANVLTF
CDR3nt: TGTGCCTTTCCTTCTGGGGCCAACGTCCTGACTTTC

abundance: -
v_gene: TRBV29-1
j_gene: TRBJ1-2
d_gene: -
CDR3aa: CSVDSQQTNYGYTF
CDR3nt: TGCAGCGTTGACTCCCAGCAAACTAACTATGGCTACACCTTC